This T cell receptor (beta chain) was sequenced in a study of shared clonotypes between healthy human individuals. Naive CD8 isolation took CD45RO-negative cells positively selected for CCR7 and excluded terminally differentiated effector memory CD45RA+ cells. Data came from immunoSEQ multiplex PCR; TCRdb stores just in-frame clones and leaves some out. This sample yields 1.5 million to 2.5 million clones, of which just under 95% are seen a single time; approximately 1% belongs to the top ten. The V gene's germline CDR1 is WSHSY and CDR2 SAAADI. CDR3 size: 15 residues. V lost 2 bases to trimming and J lost 3 bases; unmatched junction nucleotides: 4.

The J gene is TRBJ2-3, the V gene TRBV10-2; 8 bases line up with TRBD2. This sequence originates from a man between 18 and 35 years old in good health. Specimen: naive CD8+ T cells sorted from blood. The CDR3 protein is CASSEGGGLTDTQYF. CDR3 nucleotides: TGCGCCAGCAGTGAGGGCGGGGGGTTAACAGATACGCAGTATTTT.